This T cell receptor (beta chain) was sequenced during a study of T cell responses to AZD1222 COVID-19 vaccine. Study conclusions and caveats: It should be noted that donors were predominantly white British and more often female, and clonal diversity was possibly underestimated. Mapped onto spike, vaccine-associated CD4 TCRs spanned it and were dominant at 160-218 and 743-854. Spike-specific TCR repertoires showed rising breadth and depth after two AZD1222 doses. Unmutated variant regions reportedly attract nearly half of all spike-specific TCRs.

Note on this clone: As yet, its antigen is unknown.

V trimming: 1 base; J trimming: 2 bases; junction bases outside the gene matches: 14. The CDR3 length is 19 residues. CDR1 SEHNR and CDR2 FQNEAQ come from the germline V gene (reference sequence). Here immunoSEQ multiplex PCR was the method, and the copy in TCRdb shows in-frame clones only, minus some. Of about 140,000 clones listed, about nine tenths are singletons. V and J are TRBV7-9 and TRBJ1-2; 9 nucleotides align to TRBD1. The sample in question was peripheral blood, obtained on day 0 of AZD1222 vaccination. The sequence was obtained from an adult in good health. The chain's CDR3 is CASSLGALKDRGLNYGYTF. The DNA of the CDR3 is TGTGCCAGCAGCTTAGGGGCCTTAAAGGACAGGGGTCTAAACTATGGCTACACCTTC. Full variable domain (remainder filled in from reference TRBV7-9 and TRBJ1-2): DTGVSQNPRHKITKRGQNVTFRCDPISEHNRLYWYRQTLGQGPEFLTYFQNEAQLEKSRLLSDRFSAERPKGSFSTLEIQRTEQGDSAMYLCASSLGALKDRGLNYGYTFGSGTRLTVV.